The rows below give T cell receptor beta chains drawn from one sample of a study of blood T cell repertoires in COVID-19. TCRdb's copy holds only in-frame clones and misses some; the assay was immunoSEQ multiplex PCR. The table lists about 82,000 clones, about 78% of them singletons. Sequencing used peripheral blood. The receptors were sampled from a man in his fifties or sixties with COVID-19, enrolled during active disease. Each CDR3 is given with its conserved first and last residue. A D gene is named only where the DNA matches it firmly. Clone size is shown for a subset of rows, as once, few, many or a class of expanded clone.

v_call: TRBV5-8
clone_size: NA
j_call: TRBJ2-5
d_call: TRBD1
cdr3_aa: CASRTQGQETQYF
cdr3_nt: TGTGCCAGCAGGACACAGGGGCAAGAGACCCAGTACTTC

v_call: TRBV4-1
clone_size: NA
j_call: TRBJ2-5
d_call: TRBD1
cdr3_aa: CASSQEQTGAQTQYF
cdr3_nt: TGCGCCAGCAGCCAAGAACAGACAGGGGCCCAGACCCAGTACTTC

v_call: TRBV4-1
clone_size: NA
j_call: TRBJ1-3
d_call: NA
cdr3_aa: CASSQDIPSGNTIYF
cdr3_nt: TGCGCCAGCAGCCAAGACATCCCATCTGGAAACACCATATATTTT

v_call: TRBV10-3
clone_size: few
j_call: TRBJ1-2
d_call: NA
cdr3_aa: CAISGERGFGYTF
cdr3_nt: TGTGCCATCAGCGGAGAAAGAGGATTTGGCTACACCTTC

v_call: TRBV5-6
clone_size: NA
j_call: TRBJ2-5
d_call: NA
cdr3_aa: CASSLSSRETQYF
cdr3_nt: TGTGCCAGCAGCTTGTCTAGCAGGGAGACCCAGTACTTC

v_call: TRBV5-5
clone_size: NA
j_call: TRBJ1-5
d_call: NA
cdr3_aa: CASSLAGNQPQHF
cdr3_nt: TGTGCCAGCAGCTTGGCCGGGAATCAGCCCCAGCATTTT

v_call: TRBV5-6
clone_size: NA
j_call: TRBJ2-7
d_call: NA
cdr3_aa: CASSLEDIYEQYF
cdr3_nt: TGTGCCAGCAGCTTGGAGGACATATACGAGCAGTACTTC

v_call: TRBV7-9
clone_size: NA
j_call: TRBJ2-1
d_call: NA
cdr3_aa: CASSLAGAQGEQFF
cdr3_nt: TGTGCCAGCAGCTTAGCAGGGGCGCAGGGTGAGCAGTTCTTC

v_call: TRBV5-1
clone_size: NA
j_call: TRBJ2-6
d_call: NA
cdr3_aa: CASTVGYSGANVLTF
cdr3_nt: TGCGCCAGCACCGTCGGTTACTCTGGGGCCAACGTCCTGACTTTC

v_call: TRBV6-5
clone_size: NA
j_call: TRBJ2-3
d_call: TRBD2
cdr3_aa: CASSRTSFSHWSQYF
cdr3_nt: TGTGCCAGCAGTCGGACTAGTTTCTCCCATTGGTCGCAGTATTTT

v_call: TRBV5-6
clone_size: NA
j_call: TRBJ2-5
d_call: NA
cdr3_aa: CASSLVSHQGRETQYF
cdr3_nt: TGTGCCAGCAGCTTGGTGTCCCATCAGGGGCGCGAGACCCAGTACTTC

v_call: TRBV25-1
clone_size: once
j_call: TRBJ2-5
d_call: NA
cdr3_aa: CASSDRALVSQETQYF
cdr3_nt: TGTGCCAGCAGTGACAGGGCTCTAGTCTCACAAGAGACCCAGTACTTC

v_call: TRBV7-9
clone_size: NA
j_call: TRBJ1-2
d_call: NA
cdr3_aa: CASSRDSANYGYTF
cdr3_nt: TGTGCCAGCAGCCGCGACTCTGCTAACTATGGCTACACCTTC

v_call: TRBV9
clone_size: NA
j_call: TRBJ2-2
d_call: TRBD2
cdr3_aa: CASSAGLAGLVGTGELFF
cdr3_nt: TGTGCCAGCAGCGCGGGACTAGCGGGATTAGTTGGCACCGGGGAGCTGTTTTTT

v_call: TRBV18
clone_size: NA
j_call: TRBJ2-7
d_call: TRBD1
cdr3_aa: CASSRGQGNGAYEQYF
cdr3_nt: TGTGCCAGCTCGCGGGGACAGGGGAATGGTGCCTACGAGCAGTACTTC

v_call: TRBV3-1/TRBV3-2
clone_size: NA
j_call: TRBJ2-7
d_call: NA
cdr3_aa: CASSQDKGGSRSYNYEQYF
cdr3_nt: TGTGCCAGCAGCCAAGATAAGGGGGGGAGCAGGTCGTATAACTACGAGCAGTACTTC

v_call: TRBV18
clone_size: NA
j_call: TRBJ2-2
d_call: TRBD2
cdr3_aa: CASSPPDLAGTGELFF
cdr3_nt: TGTGCCAGCTCACCACCGGATCTAGCGGGAACCGGGGAGCTGTTTTTT

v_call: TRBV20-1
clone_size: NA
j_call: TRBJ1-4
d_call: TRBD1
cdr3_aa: CSASRRGLGEKLFF
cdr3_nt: TGCAGTGCTAGTAGAAGGGGGCTGGGGGAAAAACTGTTTTTT

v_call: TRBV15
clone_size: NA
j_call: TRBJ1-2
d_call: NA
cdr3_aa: CATSRDWSDNTNGYTF
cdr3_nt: TGTGCCACCAGCAGAGATTGGTCAGATAATACAAATGGCTACACCTTC

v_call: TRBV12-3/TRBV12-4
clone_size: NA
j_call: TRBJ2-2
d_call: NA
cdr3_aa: CASSLALGELFF
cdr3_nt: TGTGCCAGCAGTTTAGCGCTAGGGGAGCTGTTTTTT

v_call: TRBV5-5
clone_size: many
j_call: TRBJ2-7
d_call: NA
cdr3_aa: CASSLEAGDSYEQYF
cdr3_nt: TGTGCCAGCAGCTTGGAGGCAGGGGACTCCTACGAGCAGTACTTC

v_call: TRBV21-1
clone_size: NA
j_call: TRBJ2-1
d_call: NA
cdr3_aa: CASSTHGAPDRVGPDEQFF
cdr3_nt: TGTGCCAGCAGCACCCACGGTGCTCCGGACAGGGTCGGACCAGACGAGCAGTTCTTC

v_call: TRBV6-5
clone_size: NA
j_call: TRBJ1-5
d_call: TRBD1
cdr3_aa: CASSIDRGGNQPQHF
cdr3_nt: TGTGCCAGCAGTATCGACAGGGGCGGCAATCAGCCCCAGCATTTT

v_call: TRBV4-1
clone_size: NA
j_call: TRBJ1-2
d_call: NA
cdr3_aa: CASSQDGVEGYTF
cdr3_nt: TGCGCCAGCAGCCAGGACGGGGTGGAGGGCTACACCTTC

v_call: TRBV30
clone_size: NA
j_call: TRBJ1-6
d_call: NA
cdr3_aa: CAWSVTGLENSPLHF
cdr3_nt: TGTGCCTGGAGTGTAACAGGGTTGGAAAATTCACCCCTCCACTTT